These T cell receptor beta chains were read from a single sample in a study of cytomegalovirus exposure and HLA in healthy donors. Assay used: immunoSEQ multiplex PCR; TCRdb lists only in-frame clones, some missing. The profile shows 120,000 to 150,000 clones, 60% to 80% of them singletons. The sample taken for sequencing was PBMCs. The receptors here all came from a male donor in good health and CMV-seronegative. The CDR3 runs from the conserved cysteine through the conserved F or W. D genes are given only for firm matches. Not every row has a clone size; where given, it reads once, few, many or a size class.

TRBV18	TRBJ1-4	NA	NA	CASQGSGTNEKLFF	TGTGCCAGCCAGGGGTCAGGCACTAATGAAAAACTGTTTTTT
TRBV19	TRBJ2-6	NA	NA	CASSIDPGSGANVLTF	TGTGCCAGTAGTATAGATCCAGGGTCTGGGGCCAACGTCCTGACTTTC
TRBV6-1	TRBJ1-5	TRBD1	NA	CASSVTGGGQPQHF	TGTGCCAGCAGTGTAACAGGGGGAGGTCAGCCCCAGCATTTT
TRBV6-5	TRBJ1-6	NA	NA	CASSRTGYSPLHF	TGTGCCAGCAGTCGAACAGGGTATTCACCCCTCCACTTT
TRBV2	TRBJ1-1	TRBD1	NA	CASSQGAGRNTEAFF	TGTGCCAGCAGTCAGGGGGCGGGTAGGAACACTGAAGCTTTCTTT
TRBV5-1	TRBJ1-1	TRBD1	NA	CASTLTTGGTEAFF	TGCGCCAGCACCCTGACAACAGGGGGCACTGAAGCTTTCTTT
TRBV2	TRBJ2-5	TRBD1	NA	CASSETGARETQYF	TGTGCCAGCAGTGAGACAGGGGCCCGGGAGACCCAGTACTTC
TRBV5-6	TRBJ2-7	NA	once	CASSYSGLISYEQYF	TGTGCCAGCAGCTACTCCGGTTTGATCTCCTACGAGCAGTACTTC
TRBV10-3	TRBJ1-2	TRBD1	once	CATGTEKNYGYTF	TGTGCCACTGGGACAGAAAAGAACTATGGCTACACCTTC
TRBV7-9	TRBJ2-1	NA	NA	CASSHDRFQNEQFF	TGTGCCAGCAGCCACGACAGGTTCCAGAATGAGCAGTTCTTC
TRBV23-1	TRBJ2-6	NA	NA	CASSYIIVHGANVLTF	TGCGCCAGCAGTTATATTATAGTCCATGGGGCCAACGTCCTGACTTTC
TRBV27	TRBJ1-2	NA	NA	CASSFSAGYGYTF	TGTGCCAGCAGTTTTTCAGCAGGCTATGGCTACACCTTC
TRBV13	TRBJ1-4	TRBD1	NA	CASSVRDRGEKLFF	TGTGCCAGCAGCGTCCGGGACAGGGGTGAAAAACTGTTTTTT
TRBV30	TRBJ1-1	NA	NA	CAWSLRSEAFF	TGTGCCTGGAGTCTCCGGTCTGAAGCTTTCTTT
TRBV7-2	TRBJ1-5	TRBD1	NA	CASSLETGSNQPQHF	TGTGCCAGCAGCTTAGAGACAGGGAGCAATCAGCCCCAGCATTTT
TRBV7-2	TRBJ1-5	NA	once	CASSLGGGGPQHF	TGTGCCAGCAGCTTAGGTGGAGGCGGGCCCCAGCATTTT
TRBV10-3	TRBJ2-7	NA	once	CAISETQGMGEQYF	TGTGCCATCAGTGAGACTCAGGGAATGGGCGAGCAGTACTTC